This TCR beta chain came from a study of T cells in Graves' hyperthyroidism and ophthalmopathy. Overall study: Peripheral blood was taken when the disease was first diagnosed, before any treatment began.

Study-level findings and limits: In the analysis, a 13 V-J model separated ophthalmopathy from stable hyperthyroidism.

The source material, RNA transcripts, was used to amplify TCR beta CDR3 regions. When the TCR CDR3 underwent first-round RT-PCR, the HTBI primer set was used. Each CDR3 protein gets one entry after TCRdb re-called the multiplex PCR reads with MiXCR. The sample gives more than 250,000 distinct CDR3 sequences, 12% to 15% of which show up once; around 30% is in the top ten. The study left out patients who had uncontrolled infection, other autoimmune disease, pregnancy or lactation. Orbital computed tomography, thyroid ultrasound, serum thyroxine and TRAb, and clinical symptoms together informed the diagnoses. Trimming took 5 bases from V and 3 from J; bases not matched to a gene: 7. The length of the CDR3 is 15 residues. Germline CDR1 reads SGHNT; CDR2 reads YENEEA. This clonotype was seen ten or more times. The target antigen is unknown.

The sequenced material came from blood. The TCR was taken from a woman between 45 and 65 years old with Graves' hyperthyroidism that later progressed to Graves' ophthalmopathy. The chain is built from TRBV11-3 and TRBJ2-3, with 8 positions matching TRBD2. CDR3 in amino acids: CASSPGAGGTDTQYF. CDR3 coding DNA: TGTGCCAGCAGCCCGGGGGCGGGAGGTACAGATACGCAGTATTTT.